A selection of T cell receptor beta chains follows, all from one sample in a study of cytomegalovirus exposure and HLA in healthy donors. Produced via immunoSEQ multiplex PCR; TCRdb's table is partial and in-frame only. The table shows about 120,000 clones, with roughly 66% occurring only once. Material: PBMCs. The receptors were gathered from a man younger than 35 in good health and CMV-seronegative. Both conserved end residues are part of each CDR3. A D gene is named only where the DNA matches it firmly. A clone size is listed for some rows: how often the clone was seen (once, few, many), or a class if it is expanded.

d_call j_call v_call clone_size cdr3_aa cdr3_nt
NA TRBJ2-2 TRBV4-3 NA CASSQGGFLGGELFF TGCGCCAGCAGCCAGGGGGGATTCCTTGGCGGGGAGCTGTTTTTT
NA TRBJ1-5 TRBV19 NA CASSLGAGAPNQPQHF TGTGCCAGTAGTTTAGGGGCGGGGGCCCCGAATCAGCCCCAGCATTTT
NA TRBJ1-2 TRBV11-2 NA CASSLGGNNYGYTF TGTGCCAGCAGCTTAGGAGGGAATAACTATGGCTACACCTTC
TRBD1 TRBJ2-2 TRBV30 few CAWGQGNTGELFF TGTGCCTGGGGACAGGGCAACACCGGGGAGCTGTTTTTT
NA TRBJ2-7 TRBV30 NA CAWAGGTGAYEQYF TGTGCCTGGGCGGGGGGGACAGGGGCCTACGAGCAGTACTTC
NA TRBJ1-2 TRBV7-8 NA CASSLAGSYGYTF TGTGCCAGCAGCTTAGCGGGCAGCTATGGCTACACCTTC
NA TRBJ1-1 TRBV18 once CASSPKGGTEAFF TGTGCCAGCTCCCCCAAAGGGGGCACTGAAGCTTTCTTT
NA TRBJ1-2 TRBV6-1 NA CASTQGNYGYTF TGTGCCAGCACCCAGGGCAACTATGGCTACACCTTC
NA TRBJ1-5 TRBV7-9 few CASSRENQPQHF TGTGCCAGCAGCCGGGAGAATCAGCCCCAGCATTTT
NA TRBJ1-1 TRBV28 NA CASSLPGNTEAFF TGTGCCAGCAGTTTGCCAGGAAACACTGAAGCTTTCTTT
NA TRBJ1-1 TRBV7-9 NA CASSPLTVGDTEAFF TGTGCCAGCAGCCCCCTGACAGTAGGGGACACTGAAGCTTTCTTT
TRBD2 TRBJ2-1 TRBV5-1 NA CASSLGLAGWNEQFF TGCGCCAGCAGCTTGGGACTAGCGGGTTGGAATGAGCAGTTCTTC
NA TRBJ1-5 TRBV6-6 NA CASSDTSGQPQHF TGTGCCAGCAGTGACACCTCTGGTCAGCCCCAGCATTTT
NA TRBJ1-1 TRBV4-1 few CASSQDRVLTENRRAFF TGCGCCAGCAGCCAAGACAGGGTTTTGACCGAGAACAGGCGAGCTTTCTTT
TRBD1 TRBJ1-1 TRBV5-6 NA CASSPWTGGSPSAFF TGTGCCAGCAGCCCTTGGACAGGGGGAAGCCCCAGCGCTTTCTTT
NA TRBJ2-7 TRBV6-1 NA CASTETLPYEQYF TGTGCCAGCACCGAGACTCTTCCCTACGAGCAGTACTTC
TRBD1 TRBJ1-1 TRBV5-1 NA CASSGSGTGITEAFF TGCGCCAGCAGCGGATCCGGGACAGGGATCACTGAAGCTTTCTTT
TRBD1 TRBJ1-2 TRBV9 NA CASSPRTGGWGGYTF TGTGCCAGCAGCCCCCGGACAGGGGGATGGGGAGGCTACACCTTC
NA TRBJ1-4 TRBV30 NA CASTPVATNEKLFF TGTGCCTCGACTCCGGTTGCAACTAATGAAAAACTGTTTTTT
TRBD2 TRBJ2-1 TRBV6-6 NA CASSEGTSGMEFF TGTGCCAGCAGTGAGGGGACTAGCGGGATGGAGTTCTTC
TRBD2 TRBJ2-3 TRBV9 NA CASSVGGGSIGDTQYF TGTGCCAGCAGCGTAGGTGGCGGGAGTATTGGAGATACGCAGTATTTT
NA TRBJ2-7 TRBV30 NA CAWSEGAGTTYEQYF TGTGCCTGGAGTGAGGGAGCGGGGACAACCTACGAGCAGTACTTC